The 17 T cell receptor beta chains presented below share a single source sample, sequenced in a study of control samples from healthy donors and cancer patients. Some clones are missing from TCRdb's copy, which holds only in-frame ones; the method was immunoSEQ multiplex PCR. Counted here are 12,000 to 15,000 clones, about 72% occurring once; the ten biggest clones make up 17%. Sequences were obtained from formalin-fixed, paraffin-embedded tissue. The receptors derive from a female donor with lung cancer.

This clone was found a few times. This chain connects TRBV6-6 to TRBJ1-4, with no clear D. Germline-derived CDR1 and CDR2 are MNHNY and SVGAGI (reference sequence). The CDR3 spans 12 residues. V was clipped by 6 bases and J by 16 bases, with 18 bases between them. In DNA, the CDR3 is TGTGCCAGCAGAACTAATCGTGGCTATGCGTTTTTT. As protein: CASRTNRGYAFF.

V gene TRBV2 combines with J gene TRBJ1-1; 7 nucleotides line up with TRBD1. This CDR3 spans 13 amino acids. Germline V gene data show CDR1 as SNHLY and CDR2 as FYNNEI. The J segment lost 7 bases and the V segment lost 7 bases, leaving 9 bases of the junction unmatched. CDR3 nucleotide sequence: TGTGCCAGCAAAGACAGGGAACGAGGTGAAGCTTTCTTT. It encodes CASKDRERGEAFF.

The J gene is TRBJ1-6, the V gene TRBV5-1, with D perhaps matching TRBD1 (5 bases). The CDR3 covers 14 residues. Between the trimmed V and J ends, which lost 4 bases and 7 bases, there was a span of 12 bases. Per the germline V gene, CDR1 is SGHRS and CDR2 is YFSETQ. The CDR3 sequence is CASSLGRGNSPLHF. CDR3 coding DNA: TGCGCCAGCAGCCTGGGAAGGGGAAATTCACCCCTCCACTTT.

This sequence joins TRBV2 and TRBJ2-2; TRBD1 aligns across 7 bases. Trimming cost V 6 bases and J 7 bases; bases outside gene matches: 5. The CDR3 length is 13 residues. Germline CDR1 reads SNHLY; CDR2 reads FYNNEI. CDR3 amino acids: CASREQGHGELFF. The DNA for the CDR3 is TGTGCCAGCAGGGAACAGGGGCACGGGGAGCTGTTTTTT.

This chain uses TRBV18 with TRBJ1-5, with D maybe TRBD1 (5 bases). This CDR3 is 14 amino acids long. The V end was cut by 3 bases, the J end by 4 bases, with 10 bases between. From germline, CDR1 is KGHSH and CDR2 LQKENI. This CDR3 is CASSPGQLNQPQHF. The CDR3 DNA follows: TGTGCCAGCTCACCGGGGCAGTTGAATCAGCCCCAGCATTTT.

The J gene is TRBJ1-1, the V gene TRBV29-1; possibly TRBD1 for D (5 bases). Between the trimmed V and J ends, which lost 6 bases and 2 bases, there was a span of 19 bases. There are 15 residues in the CDR3. Germline CDR1 SQVTM, CDR2 ANQGSEA. The CDR3 spells CSVTHIEGFNTEAFF. CDR3 DNA sequence: TGCAGCGTGACACACATTGAGGGGTTCAACACTGAAGCTTTCTTT.

The genes are TRBV5-1 and TRBJ1-6; TRBD1 agrees at 8 bases. Trimming cost V 5 bases and J 7 bases; bases outside gene matches: 11. Germline V gene lookup returns CDR1 SGHRS and CDR2 YFSETQ. This CDR3 is 16 amino acids long. CDR3 sequence reads: CASRGTGDFVNSPLHF. The CDR3 bases are TGCGCCAGCAGAGGGACAGGCGATTTTGTGAATTCACCCCTCCACTTT. Full variable domain (remainder filled in from reference TRBV5-1 and TRBJ1-6): KAGVTQTPRYLIKTRGQQVTLSCSPISGHRSVSWYQQTPGQGLQFLFEYFSETQRNKGNFPGRFSGRQFSNSRSEMNVSTLELGDSALYLCASRGTGDFVNSPLHFGNGTRLTVT.

CDR3 residues: CASSPAVLNTEAFF. The DNA of the CDR3 is TGTGCCAGCTCACCAGCGGTCCTGAACACTGAAGCTTTCTTT. The V gene is TRBV18, the J gene TRBJ1-1; no clear D. Germline CDR1 and CDR2: KGHSH and LQKENI. The CDR3 is 14 residues long. V lost 2 bases to trimming and J lost 0 bases, with 7 bases between them.

This chain uses TRBV6-5 with TRBJ1-2; D might be TRBD1 (6 bases). With 5 bases removed from V and 8 bases from J, the gap between germline ends came to 12 bases. CDR1 is MNHEY, CDR2 SVGAGI, per germline. The CDR3 sequence is 12 residues long. CDR3 loop: CASSITGKGYTF. The CDR3 DNA reads TGTGCCAGCAGTATAACAGGGAAAGGCTACACCTTC.

The V gene is TRBV29-1, the J gene TRBJ2-3; 13 bases align to TRBD2. Germline V gene lookup returns CDR1 SQVTM and CDR2 ANQGSEA. CDR3 size: 17 residues. V trimming: 1 base; J trimming: 5 bases; junction bases outside the gene matches: 9. The CDR3 DNA is TGCAGCGTTGAAGCCTTCGGGACTAGCGGGATGGGAGATACGCAGTATTTT. Residues: CSVEAFGTSGMGDTQYF.

The chain has TRBV2 and TRBJ1-1; 9 bases are a match to TRBD1. The V and J ends lost 7 bases and 5 bases, in that order; junction bases with no gene match: 8. The V gene's germline CDR1 is SNHLY and CDR2 FYNNEI. This CDR3 is built from 14 residues. The CDR3 here is CASKPTGGVTEAFF. In nucleotides, the CDR3 is TGTGCCAGCAAACCAACAGGGGGCGTTACTGAAGCTTTCTTT.

This rearrangement joins TRBV7-6 to TRBJ1-5, with a possible D match to TRBD1 (6 bases). From germline, CDR1 is SGHVS and CDR2 FNYEAQ. V was cut by 1 base and J by 2 bases, with 6 bases left in between. The CDR3 runs to 14 residues. As DNA, the CDR3 is TGTGCCAGCAGCTTAGGGACAGGCAATCAGCCCCAGCATTTT. The encoded protein is CASSLGTGNQPQHF.

The rearrangement joins TRBV6-5 to TRBJ1-2; TRBD1 might be the D (6 bases). The CDR3 sequence is 13 residues long. Trimming cost V 10 bases and J 3 bases, with 15 bases left between them. Germline loops: CDR1 MNHEY, CDR2 SVGAGI. CDR3: CAIRQEGYYGYTF. CDR3 coding DNA: TGTGCCATTAGACAGGAAGGATACTATGGCTACACCTTC.

The CDR3 reads CASSLRGLAGVSEQFF. The CDR3 nucleotides read TGTGCCAGCAGCTTACGAGGGCTAGCGGGAGTTAGTGAGCAGTTCTTC. The V gene is TRBV7-2, the J gene TRBJ2-1; 10 bases are shared with TRBD2. CDR3 length equals 16 residues. The V segment lost 2 bases and the J segment 9 bases; nucleotides outside the gene matches: 10. Germline V gene lookup returns CDR1 SGHTA and CDR2 FQGNSA.

This chain joins TRBV5-1 and TRBJ1-5; possibly TRBD1 for D (5 bases). The CDR3 covers 14 residues. Germline V CDR1 and CDR2: SGHRS, YFSETQ. V lost 0 bases to trimming and J lost 6 bases, with 10 bases between them. CDR3 protein: CASSLVGGGQPQHF. DNA of the CDR3: TGCGCCAGCAGCTTGGTTGGGGGAGGTCAGCCCCAGCATTTT.

The rearrangement links TRBV7-2 to TRBJ2-1; D not resolved. CDR1 and CDR2 (germline): SGHTA, FQGNSA. V shed 2 bases and J shed 4 bases, with 9 bases lying between them. The CDR3 is 14 residues long. The CDR3 nucleotides are TGTGCCAGCAGCTTATCTCCTGGTTACAATGAGCAGTTCTTC. Protein: CASSLSPGYNEQFF.

This clone was counted between two and nine times. The germline gene is not matched at one end of the junction; a read error may be the cause. V usage is TRBV7-9 and J usage is TRBJ2-3; D uncertain. The CDR3 runs to 17 residues. Looked up from germline, CDR1 is SEHNR and CDR2 is FQNEAQ (reference sequence). The CDR3: CASSLVGLDLPTYTQYF. The CDR3, as DNA: TGTGCCAGCAGCTTAGTGGGGTTAGATCTACCCACATATACGCAGTATTTT.